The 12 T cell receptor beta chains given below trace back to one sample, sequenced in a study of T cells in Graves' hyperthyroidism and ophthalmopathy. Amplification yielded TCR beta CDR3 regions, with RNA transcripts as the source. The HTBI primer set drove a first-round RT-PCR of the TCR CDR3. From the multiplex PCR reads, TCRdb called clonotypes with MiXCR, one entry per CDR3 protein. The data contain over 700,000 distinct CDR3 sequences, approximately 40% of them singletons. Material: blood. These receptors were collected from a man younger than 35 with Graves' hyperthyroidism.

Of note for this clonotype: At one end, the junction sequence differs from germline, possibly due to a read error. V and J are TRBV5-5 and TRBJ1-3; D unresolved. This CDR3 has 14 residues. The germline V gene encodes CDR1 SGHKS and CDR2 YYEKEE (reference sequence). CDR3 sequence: CASSPDYSGNTIYF. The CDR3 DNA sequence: TGCGCCAGCAGCCCGGATTACTCTGGAAACACCATATATTTT.

The DNA of the CDR3 is TGCGCCAGCAGTTCCAGCGGGAGTCTCGACGAGCAGTACTTC. Translation gives CASSSSGSLDEQYF. This chain connects TRBV10-1 to TRBJ2-7, with 8 nucleotides matching TRBD2. The germline CDR1 and CDR2 sequences are WNHNN and SYGVQD (reference sequence). After removal of 5 bases from V and 5 bases from J, the junction contained 8 bases not matched to a gene. The CDR3 is 14 residues long.

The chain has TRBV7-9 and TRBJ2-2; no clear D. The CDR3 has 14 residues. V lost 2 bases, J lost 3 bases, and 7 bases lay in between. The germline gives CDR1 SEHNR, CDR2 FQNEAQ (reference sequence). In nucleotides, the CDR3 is TGTGCCAGCAGCTTATATACGTACACCGGGGAGCTGTTTTTT. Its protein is CASSLYTYTGELFF.

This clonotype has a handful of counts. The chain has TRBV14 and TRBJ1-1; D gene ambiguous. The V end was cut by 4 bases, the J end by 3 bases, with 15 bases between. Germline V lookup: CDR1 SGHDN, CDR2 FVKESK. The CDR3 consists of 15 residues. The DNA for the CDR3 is TGTGCCAGCAGCCGCCATATTACATTGGACACTGAAGCTTTCTTT. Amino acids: CASSRHITLDTEAFF.

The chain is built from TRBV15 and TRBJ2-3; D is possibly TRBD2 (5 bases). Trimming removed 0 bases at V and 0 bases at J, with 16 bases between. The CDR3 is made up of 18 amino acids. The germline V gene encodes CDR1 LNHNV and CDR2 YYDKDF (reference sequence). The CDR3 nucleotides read TGTGCCACCAGCAGAGATACTCGAGCGGAGCTTAGCACAGATACGCAGTATTTT. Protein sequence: CATSRDTRAELSTDTQYF. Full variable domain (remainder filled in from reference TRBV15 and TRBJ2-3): DAMVIQNPRYQVTQFGKPVTLSCSQTLNHNVMYWYQQKSSQAPKLLFHYYDKDFNNEADTPDNFQSRRPNTSFCFLDIRSPGLGDTAMYLCATSRDTRAELSTDTQYFGPGTRLTVL.

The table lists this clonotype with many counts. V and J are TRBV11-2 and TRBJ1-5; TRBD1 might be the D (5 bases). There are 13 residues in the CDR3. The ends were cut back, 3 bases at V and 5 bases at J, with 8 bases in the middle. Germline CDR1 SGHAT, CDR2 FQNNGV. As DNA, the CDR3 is TGTGCCAGCAGCTTCGACAGCCATCAGCCCCAGCATTTT. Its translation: CASSFDSHQPQHF.

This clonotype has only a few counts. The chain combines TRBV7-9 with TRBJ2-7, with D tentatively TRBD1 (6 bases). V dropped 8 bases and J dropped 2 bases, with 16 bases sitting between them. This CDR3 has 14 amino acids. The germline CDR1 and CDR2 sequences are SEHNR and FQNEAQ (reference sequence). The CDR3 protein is CASRRLQGPYEQYF. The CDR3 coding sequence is TGTGCCAGCCGCCGACTCCAGGGGCCCTACGAGCAGTACTTC. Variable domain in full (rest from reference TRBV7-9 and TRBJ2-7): DTGVSQNPRHKITKRGQNVTFRCDPISEHNRLYWYRQTLGQGPEFLTYFQNEAQLEKSRLLSDRFSAERPKGSFSTLEIQRTEQGDSAMYLCASRRLQGPYEQYFGPGTRLTVT.

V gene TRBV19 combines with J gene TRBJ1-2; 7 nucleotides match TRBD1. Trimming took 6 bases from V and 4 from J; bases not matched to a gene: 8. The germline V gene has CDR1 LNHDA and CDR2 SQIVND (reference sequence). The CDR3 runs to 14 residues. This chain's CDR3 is CASRHRDSFYGYTF. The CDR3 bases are TGTGCCAGTAGACACCGGGACAGCTTCTATGGCTACACCTTC.

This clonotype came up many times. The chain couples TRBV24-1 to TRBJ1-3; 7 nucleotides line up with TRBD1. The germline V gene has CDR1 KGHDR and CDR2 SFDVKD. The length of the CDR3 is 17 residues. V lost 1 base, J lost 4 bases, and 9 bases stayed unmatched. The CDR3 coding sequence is TGTGCCACCAGTGATTTCAACCGAGGGGGCCCAGGAAACACCATATATTTT. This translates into CATSDFNRGGPGNTIYF.

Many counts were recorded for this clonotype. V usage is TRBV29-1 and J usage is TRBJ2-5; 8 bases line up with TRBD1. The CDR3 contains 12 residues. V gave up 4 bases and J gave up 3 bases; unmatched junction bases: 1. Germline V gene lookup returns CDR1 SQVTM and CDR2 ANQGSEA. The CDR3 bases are TGCAGCGTTGGGACAGGGAAAGAGACCCAGTACTTC. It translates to CSVGTGKETQYF.

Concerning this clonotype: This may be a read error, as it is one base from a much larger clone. The CDR3 loop is CASVDDRSGNTIYF. The CDR3 DNA reads TGTGCCAGCGTGGATGATCGCTCTGGAAACACCATATATTTT. V gene TRBV7-6 combines with J gene TRBJ1-3, with D uncertain. The CDR3 contains 14 residues. Germline V gives CDR1 SGHVS, CDR2 FNYEAQ. V was pared by 8 bases and J by 0 bases, with 11 bases between.

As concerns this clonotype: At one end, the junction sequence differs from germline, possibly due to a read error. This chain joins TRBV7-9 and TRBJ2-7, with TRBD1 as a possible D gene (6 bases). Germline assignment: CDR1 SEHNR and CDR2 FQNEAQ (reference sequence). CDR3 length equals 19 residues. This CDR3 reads CASSQEVWGRDIEPYEQYF. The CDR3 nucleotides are TGCGCCAGCAGCCAAGAAGTATGGGGCCGGGACATCGAACCTTACGAGCAGTACTTC.